Following are 8 T cell receptor beta chains from one sample sequenced in a study of T cells after yellow fever vaccination. TCRdb itself ran the 5' RACE reads through MiXCR, one entry per CDR3 protein. The table records about 320,000 distinct CDR3 sequences, 6.8% of them present only once. The material was PBMCs, obtained around 45 days after the first yellow fever vaccination. Receptors originate from a man aged 18 to 30 who received the YFV17D yellow fever vaccine.

This chain uses TRBV27 with TRBJ2-1, with 15 bases identical to TRBD2. There are 15 residues in the CDR3. The V gene's germline CDR1 is MNHEY and CDR2 SMNVEV (reference sequence). This CDR3 reads CASGTSGGPPDEQFF. In nucleotides, the CDR3 is TGTGCTTCTGGGACTAGCGGGGGGCCCCCCGATGAGCAGTTCTTC.

This clonotype was found many times. This sequence joins TRBV15 and TRBJ2-1, with 8 bases identical to TRBD2. CDR1 LNHNV and CDR2 YYDKDF come from the germline V gene (reference sequence). The CDR3 is 16 amino acids. V shed 3 bases and J 5 bases; nucleotides not matched to a gene: 9. The CDR3 sequence is CATSRARGGSDNEQFF. CDR3 coding DNA: TGTGCCACCAGCAGGGCCCGGGGGGGGTCGGACAATGAGCAGTTCTTC.

This clonotype was seen a few times. The rearrangement links TRBV10-3 to TRBJ1-1, with D unresolved. The CDR3 is 12 amino acids. Between the trimmed V and J ends, which lost 8 bases and 2 bases, there was a span of 9 bases. Germline CDR1 ENHRY, CDR2 SYGVKD. The DNA for the CDR3 is TGTGCCATCCGCCCGGAAAACACTGAAGCTTTCTTT. This translates into CAIRPENTEAFF.

This clonotype was counted a few times. The V call is TRBV20-1, the J call TRBJ1-2; a weak D match, TRBD1 (6 bases). Germline loops: CDR1 DFQATT, CDR2 SNEGSKA (reference sequence). This CDR3 has 12 amino acids. V was pared by 3 bases and J by 5 bases, with 10 bases between. CDR3 protein: CSARDSPYGYTF. In nucleotides, the CDR3 is TGCAGTGCTAGGGACAGTCCTTATGGCTACACCTTC.

This clonotype was seen ten or more times. V gene TRBV7-9 combines with J gene TRBJ1-1; TRBD1 aligns across 10 bases. Germline CDR1 reads SEHNR; CDR2 reads FQNEAQ (reference sequence). The CDR3 is 15 amino acids. V lost 5 bases to trimming and J lost 5 bases; unmatched junction nucleotides: 8. CDR3 sequence reads: CASSARDRGETEAFF. CDR3 in DNA: TGTGCCAGCAGCGCCCGGGACAGGGGAGAGACTGAAGCTTTCTTT.

This clonotype has ten or more counts. The V and J genes are TRBV11-1 and TRBJ1-6, with D uncertain. CDR1 and CDR2 (germline): SGHAT, FQDESV (reference sequence). This CDR3 is 14 amino acids long. Trimming removed 5 bases from V and 6 bases from J, with 11 bases in between. This CDR3 is CASSLRAGNSPLHF. DNA for the CDR3: TGTGCCAGCAGCCTCCGGGCGGGTAATTCACCCCTCCACTTT.

This clonotype was counted only a few times. The V call is TRBV10-2, the J call TRBJ1-5; tentatively, D is TRBD1 (5 bases). The CDR3 spans 13 residues. The germline V and J ends were trimmed by 6 bases and 7 bases, with 13 bases remaining between them. CDR1 and CDR2 from the germline V gene are WSHSY and SAAADI. The CDR3 nucleotides read TGCGCCAGCAGCGGGACTAGGGGCCAGCCCCAGCATTTT. As protein: CASSGTRGQPQHF.

This clonotype was detected many times. V and J are TRBV5-1 and TRBJ2-2; no definite D call. Trimming left V 0 bases short and J 1 base short, with 4 bases between. CDR1 SGHRS and CDR2 YFSETQ come from the germline V gene. This CDR3 is 14 amino acids long. In nucleotides, the CDR3 is TGCGCCAGCAGCTTGGGACAGAACACCGGGGAGCTGTTTTTT. Amino acids: CASSLGQNTGELFF.